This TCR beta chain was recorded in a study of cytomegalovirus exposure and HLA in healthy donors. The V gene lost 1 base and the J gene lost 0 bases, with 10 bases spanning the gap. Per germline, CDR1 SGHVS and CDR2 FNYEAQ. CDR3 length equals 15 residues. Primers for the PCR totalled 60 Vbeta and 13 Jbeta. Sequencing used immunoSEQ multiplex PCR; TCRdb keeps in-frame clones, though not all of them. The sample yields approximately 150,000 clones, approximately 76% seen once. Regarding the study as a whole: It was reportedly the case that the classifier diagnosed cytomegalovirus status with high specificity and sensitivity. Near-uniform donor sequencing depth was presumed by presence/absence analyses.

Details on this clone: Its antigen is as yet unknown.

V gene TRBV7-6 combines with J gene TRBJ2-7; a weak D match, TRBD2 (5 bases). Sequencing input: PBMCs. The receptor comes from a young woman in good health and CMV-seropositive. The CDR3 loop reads CASSLEIGSSYEQYF. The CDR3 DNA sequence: TGTGCCAGCAGCTTAGAGATAGGGAGCTCCTACGAGCAGTACTTC.